This passage covers 4 T cell receptor beta chains from one sample sequenced in a study of shared T cell receptors in the human thymus. TCRdb keeps only in-frame clones here, not all; method: immunoSEQ multiplex PCR. The data hold about 730,000 clones, with 80% to 90% observed a single time. This same sample was also part of a study on human thymus T cells.

Specimen: thymocytes. The receptors were gathered from a girl under three years old with a congenital heart defect.

Concerning this clone itself: One end of the junction fails to match germline, which may point to a read error. Other DNA sequences within the sample encode an identical CDR3. V is TRBV7-9 and J is TRBJ2-7, with a weak D call TRBD1 (5 bases). CDR1 and CDR2 (germline): SEHNR, FQNEAQ (reference sequence). This CDR3 comprises 13 residues. The CDR3: CASSLGHNYEQYF. The CDR3 bases are TGCGCCAGCAGCCTCGGACACAACTACGAGCAGTACTTC.

The chain is built from TRBV7-8 and TRBJ2-5, with D possibly being TRBD1 (5 bases). The J call may be in error: the DNA end matches TRBJ2-7 better. Germline V gene sequence: CDR1 SGHVS, CDR2 FQNEAQ. The length of the CDR3 is 14 residues. DNA for the CDR3: TGTGCCAGCAGCTTAATTCGCAGGGTCCACGAGCAGTACTTC. The encoded protein is CASSLIRRVHEQYF.

The gene calls are TRBV28 and TRBJ1-5, with D possibly TRBD1 on 5 matching bases. This CDR3 contains 14 residues. The germline CDR1 and CDR2 sequences are MDHEN and SYDVKM. V shed 7 bases and J shed 5 bases, with 15 bases lying between them. DNA of the CDR3: TGTGCCAGCACCCCCATCGGGGGTTATCAGCCCCAGCATTTT. Encoded protein: CASTPIGGYQPQHF.

This clone was seen only once. CDR3 sequence (DNA): TGTGCCATCAGTGAGTCGGGACAGGGCAATCAGCCCCAGCATTTT. Translated: CAISESGQGNQPQHF. The chain recombines TRBV10-3 with TRBJ1-5, with TRBD1 identical over 8 bases. Germline V gene sequence: CDR1 ENHRY, CDR2 SYGVKD. The V and J ends lost 0 bases and 2 bases, in that order; junction bases with no gene match: 0. The CDR3 runs 15 residues.